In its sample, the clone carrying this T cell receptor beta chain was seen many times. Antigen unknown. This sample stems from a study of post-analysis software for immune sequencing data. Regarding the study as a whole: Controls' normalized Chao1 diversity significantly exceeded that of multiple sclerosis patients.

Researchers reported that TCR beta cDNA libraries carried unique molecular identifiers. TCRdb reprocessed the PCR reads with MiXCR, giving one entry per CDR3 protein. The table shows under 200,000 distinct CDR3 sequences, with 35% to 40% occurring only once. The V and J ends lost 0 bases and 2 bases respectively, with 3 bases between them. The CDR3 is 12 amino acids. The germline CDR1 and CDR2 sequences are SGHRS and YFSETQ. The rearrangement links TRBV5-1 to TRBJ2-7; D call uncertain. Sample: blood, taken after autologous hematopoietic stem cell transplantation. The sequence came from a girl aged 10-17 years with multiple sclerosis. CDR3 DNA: TGCGCCAGCAGCTTGGCCCCCTACGAGCAGTACTTC. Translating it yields CASSLAPYEQYF.